These 23 T cell receptor beta chains were all obtained from the same sample, sequenced in a study of T cells in Graves' hyperthyroidism and ophthalmopathy. Template material for amplifying TCR beta CDR3 regions consisted of RNA transcripts. During a first-round RT-PCR of the TCR CDR3, the HTBI primer set was used. MiXCR, run by TCRdb on the multiplex PCR reads, gives a single entry per CDR3 protein. Of approximately 400,000 distinct CDR3 sequences listed, approximately 14% are singletons. Sequenced sample: blood. The source of these receptors is a woman aged 18-30 years with Graves' hyperthyroidism.

This sequence joins TRBV7-8 and TRBJ2-7; D tentatively fits TRBD1 or TRBD2 (5 bases each). V lost 3 bases to trimming and J lost 6 bases, with 15 bases between them. The CDR3 extends over 14 amino acids. Germline values: CDR1 SGHVS, CDR2 FQNEAQ. The CDR3 nucleotides are TGTGCCAGCAGCTTCGCGAGGGGAGTCTCCGAGCAGTACTTC. It translates to CASSFARGVSEQYF.

In this sample, this clonotype turned up many times. V usage is TRBV5-5 and J usage is TRBJ2-3, with D hard to call. Looked up from germline, CDR1 is SGHKS and CDR2 is YYEKEE (reference sequence). The CDR3 contains 15 residues. V was trimmed by 0 bases and J by 0 bases, leaving 8 bases between them. The CDR3 nucleotides are TGTGCCAGCAGCTTGGAACAGCCTAGCACAGATACGCAGTATTTT. Translating it yields CASSLEQPSTDTQYF.

The rearrangement uses TRBV7-2 and TRBJ2-7, with TRBD2 identical over 10 bases. Germline CDR1 is SGHTA and CDR2 is FQGNSA. V was clipped by 1 base and J by 2 bases; unmatched bases: 5. The CDR3 sequence is 16 residues long. Here the CDR3 reads CASSLDDTSGTYEQYF. The CDR3 DNA follows: TGTGCCAGCAGCTTAGACGATACTAGCGGGACCTACGAGCAGTACTTC. The full variable domain, with the rest looked up from reference TRBV7-2 and TRBJ2-7, is GAGVSQSPSNKVTEKGKDVELRCDPISGHTALYWYRQSLGQGLEFLIYFQGNSAPDKSGLPSDRFSAERTGGSVSTLTIQRTQQEDSAVYLCASSLDDTSGTYEQYFGPGTRLTVT.

Many counts were recorded for this clonotype. The rearrangement joins TRBV12-3 or TRBV12-4 to TRBJ1-4; 11 positions match TRBD1. There are 15 residues in the CDR3. V shed 4 bases and J 7 bases; nucleotides not matched to a gene: 5. CDR3 protein: CASSSDRGRVEKLFF. The CDR3, as DNA: TGTGCCAGCAGTTCGGACAGGGGGCGGGTTGAAAAACTGTTTTTT.

This chain uses TRBV5-1 with TRBJ1-6; D is perhaps TRBD1 (5 bases). The length of the CDR3 is 16 residues. In germline, CDR1 is SGHRS, CDR2 YFSETQ. Trimming removed 4 bases from V and 5 bases from J, with 16 bases in between. CDR3 in DNA: TGCGCCAGCAGCCGATTCAGCAGGGCCGATAATTCACCCCTCCACTTT. It encodes CASSRFSRADNSPLHF.

This clonotype has ten or more counts. The chain couples TRBV12-3 or TRBV12-4 to TRBJ2-2; D is unresolved. This CDR3 spans 15 amino acids. Trimming shortened V by 5 bases and J by 1 base, and 11 bases separated the two germline ends. The CDR3 protein is CASSPGLVNTGELFF. In DNA form, the CDR3 reads TGTGCCAGCAGTCCCGGGTTGGTGAACACCGGGGAGCTGTTTTTT.

This clonotype was counted many times. The chain combines TRBV20-1 with TRBJ2-3; 11 bases are shared with TRBD2. Trimming at V came to 0 bases and at J to 2 bases, leaving 10 bases not matched to a gene. The CDR3 has 18 amino acids. The germline gives CDR1 DFQATT, CDR2 SNEGSKA (reference sequence). Here the CDR3 DNA reads TGCAGTGCTAGAGATCGTCTAGCGGGGGGAGCAGCCACAGATACGCAGTATTTT. Translating gives CSARDRLAGGAATDTQYF.

As for this clonotype: Since a much larger clone is just one base distant, this may be a read error. The chain carries TRBV11-1 and TRBJ2-5; the match to TRBD1 covers 10 bases. This CDR3 has 17 amino acids. The junction had 11 bases not matched to a gene; V was cut back by 7 bases and J by 0 bases. The germline CDR1 and CDR2 sequences are SGHAT and FQDESV (reference sequence). CDR3 coding DNA: TGTGCCAGCAACATACCGGGGACAGGGGCATACCAAGAGACCCAGTACTTC. This codes for CASNIPGTGAYQETQYF.

This clonotype was recorded many times. The chain carries TRBV7-9 and TRBJ1-2; no firm D call. There are 12 residues in the CDR3. The V gene's germline CDR1 is SEHNR and CDR2 FQNEAQ (reference sequence). Trimming left V 3 bases short and J 7 bases short, with 9 bases between. CDR3 in amino acids: CASSLDTLGYTF. Written as DNA, the CDR3 is TGTGCCAGCAGCTTGGATACGCTTGGCTACACCTTC.

Worth noting for this clonotype: A single base separates this from a much larger clone, so it may be a read error. V usage is TRBV7-9 and J usage is TRBJ2-1, with 7 bases fitting TRBD1. CDR1 SEHNR and CDR2 FQNEAQ come from the germline V gene (reference sequence). This CDR3 comprises 15 residues. CDR3 amino acids: CASSPGQDSYNEQLF. CDR3 nucleotide sequence: TGTGCCAGCAGCCCTGGACAGGACTCTTACAATGAGCAGCTCTTC. Combining the CDR3 with reference TRBV7-9 and TRBJ2-1 gives the whole variable domain DTGVSQNPRHKITKRGQNVTFRCDPISEHNRLYWYRQTLGQGPEFLTYFQNEAQLEKSRLLSDRFSAERPKGSFSTLEIQRTEQGDSAMYLCASSPGQDSYNEQLFGPGTRLTVL.

This clonotype was picked up many times. V and J are TRBV3-1 and TRBJ2-4; TRBD1 aligns across 9 bases. Germline V CDR1 and CDR2: LGHDT, YNNKEL (reference sequence). V shed 4 bases, J shed 1 base, and the junction held 2 bases outside the gene matches. The CDR3 contains 15 residues. CDR3: CASSRDRAAKNIQYF. CDR3 nucleotide sequence: TGTGCCAGCAGCCGGGACAGGGCGGCCAAAAACATTCAGTACTTC. The whole variable domain, remainder taken from reference TRBV3-1 and TRBJ2-4, is DTAVSQTPKYLVTQMGNDKSIKCEQNLGHDTMYWYKQDSKKFLKIMFSYNNKELIINETVPNRFSPKSPDKAHLNLHINSLELGDSAVYFCASSRDRAAKNIQYFGAGTRLSVL.

This clonotype has at least ten counts. This chain links TRBV7-3 with TRBJ2-1; 7 bases agree with TRBD2. V was clipped by 3 bases and J by 0 bases; unmatched bases: 5. This CDR3 contains 16 residues. Germline values: CDR1 SGHTA, CDR2 FQGTGA. The CDR3 here is CASSFDSGTSYNEQFF. For the CDR3, the DNA is TGTGCCAGCAGCTTTGACAGCGGGACCTCCTACAATGAGCAGTTCTTC.

The chain recombines TRBV11-1 with TRBJ2-5, with 13 positions matching TRBD2. After removal of 5 bases from V and 2 bases from J, the junction contained 2 bases not matched to a gene. The germline CDR1 and CDR2 sequences are SGHAT and FQDESV (reference sequence). This CDR3 comprises 15 residues. CDR3 amino acids: CASSMGLAGQETQYF. In DNA, the CDR3 is TGTGCCAGCAGCATGGGACTAGCGGGACAAGAGACCCAGTACTTC.

This clonotype has at least ten counts. This chain connects TRBV6-1 to TRBJ2-3, with TRBD1 matching over 9 bases. This CDR3 spans 15 amino acids. Trimming at V came to 4 bases and at J to 2 bases, leaving 4 bases not matched to a gene. The germline V gene has CDR1 MNHNS and CDR2 SASEGT. The CDR3 region is CASSGRQGVTDTQYF. In DNA, the CDR3 is TGTGCCAGCAGTGGACGACAGGGGGTCACAGATACGCAGTATTTT.

This clonotype was recorded many times. The chain combines TRBV24-1 with TRBJ2-1, with a tentative D call TRBD1 (6 bases). Germline V gives CDR1 KGHDR, CDR2 SFDVKD. Trimming shortened V by 7 bases and J by 4 bases, and 13 bases separated the two germline ends. The length of the CDR3 is 14 residues. CDR3 region: CATRDSRPYNEQFF. Here the CDR3 DNA reads TGTGCCACCAGGGACAGCCGCCCTTACAATGAGCAGTTCTTC.

This clonotype was recorded many times. This chain uses TRBV19 with TRBJ2-1, with D tentatively TRBD2 (6 bases). Trimming took 1 base from V and 0 from J, leaving 13 bases between them. The CDR3 runs 17 residues. Germline CDR1 LNHDA, CDR2 SQIVND (reference sequence). CDR3 protein: CASSIGYDGSSYNEQFF. The CDR3 DNA is TGTGCCAGTAGTATAGGGTATGACGGGAGCTCCTACAATGAGCAGTTCTTC.

V gene TRBV20-1 combines with J gene TRBJ2-7; 8 bases are shared with TRBD2. The CDR3 runs to 13 residues. The germline V gene encodes CDR1 DFQATT and CDR2 SNEGSKA (reference sequence). J gave up 4 bases and V 3 bases, and 5 bases lay outside the gene matches. CDR3 region: CSASGGATYEQYF. CDR3 in DNA: TGCAGTGCTAGCGGGGGGGCTACGTACGAGCAGTACTTC.

The sample holds many counts of this clonotype. This chain uses TRBV10-2 with TRBJ1-1, with D possibly matching TRBD1 (6 bases). Per the germline V gene, CDR1 is WSHSY and CDR2 is SAAADI. The CDR3 spans 15 residues. Deletions cut 8 bases from V and 0 bases from J, with 16 bases between. CDR3 amino acids: CASLTRAGVNTEAFF. As DNA, the CDR3 is TGCGCCAGCCTAACCCGGGCAGGGGTGAACACTGAAGCTTTCTTT.

Only a few counts were recorded for this clonotype. The junction and the germline gene differ at one end; a read error may be behind it. This rearrangement joins TRBV5-8 to TRBJ2-3; D is undetermined. This CDR3 contains 14 residues. Germline V gene data show CDR1 as SGHTS and CDR2 as YDEGEE. This chain's CDR3 is CASGLDLATDTQYF. CDR3 nucleotide sequence: TGTGCCAGCGGCTTGGATCTGGCCACAGATACGCAGTATTTT.

V gene TRBV6-1 combines with J gene TRBJ2-7, with 12 bases aligning to TRBD2. Germline V CDR1 and CDR2: MNHNS, SASEGT. The CDR3 has 16 amino acids. Trimming cost V 5 bases and J 2 bases; bases outside gene matches: 7. The CDR3 region has the DNA TGTGCCAGCAGTCTGAGCCCTAGCGGGGGGGCCTACGAGCAGTACTTC. Encoded protein: CASSLSPSGGAYEQYF.

The CDR3 protein is CASSPSRDTSPNQPQHF. DNA of the CDR3: TGTGCCAGCAGCCCAAGCCGGGACACCTCGCCCAATCAGCCCCAGCATTTT. This sequence joins TRBV11-2 and TRBJ1-5; perhaps TRBD1 as D (6 bases). Deletions cut 5 bases from V and 3 bases from J, with 20 bases between. Germline V gene data show CDR1 as SGHAT and CDR2 as FQNNGV. The CDR3 extends over 17 amino acids.

The chain has TRBV11-3 and TRBJ1-1; D call uncertain. The germline CDR1 and CDR2 sequences are SGHNT and YENEEA. The CDR3 contains 12 residues. Trimming left V 1 base short and J 5 bases short, with 5 bases between. The CDR3 spells CASSLGRTEAFF. CDR3 nucleotide sequence: TGTGCCAGCAGCTTAGGTAGGACTGAAGCTTTCTTT.

There are a few counts of this clonotype. The gene calls are TRBV27 and TRBJ2-1; TRBD1 matches 7 bases. This CDR3 region has 16 residues. The V segment lost 7 bases and the J segment 1 base; nucleotides outside the gene matches: 10. Germline CDR1 reads MNHEY; CDR2 reads SMNVEV (reference sequence). This chain's CDR3 is CASKGAPSRSYNEQFF. The DNA for the CDR3 is TGTGCCAGCAAGGGGGCTCCCAGCCGATCCTACAATGAGCAGTTCTTC.